These T cell receptor beta chains were read from a single sample in a study of blood T cell repertoires in COVID-19. Profiling relied on immunoSEQ multiplex PCR, and the TCRdb table lists in-frame clones only, not all of them. The sample contains about 130,000 clones, roughly 90% of which appear only once. The sample comprised peripheral blood. The source of these receptors is a man over 45 with active or convalescent COVID-19. The CDR3 runs from the conserved cysteine through the conserved F or W. A D gene is named only where the DNA matches it firmly. Size values are once, few and many counts, or a class for expanded clones, and some rows have none.

CDR3nt: TGTGCCAGCAGCCAAGTTGGACAAGCCTTTGCAACTAATGAAAAACTGTTTTTT; CDR3aa: CASSQVGQAFATNEKLFF; j_gene: TRBJ1-4; v_gene: TRBV14; abundance: -; d_gene: -
CDR3nt: TGTGCCAGCAGTAACCGACAGGGAGGAATCGGGGAGCTGTTTTTT; CDR3aa: CASSNRQGGIGELFF; j_gene: TRBJ2-2; v_gene: TRBV6-5; abundance: -; d_gene: -
CDR3nt: TGTGCCAGCAGACGGGACTACCAAACATCCTACGAGCAGTACTTC; CDR3aa: CASRRDYQTSYEQYF; j_gene: TRBJ2-7; v_gene: TRBV2; abundance: once; d_gene: TRBD2
CDR3nt: TGTGCCTGGAGTGTTGCCGCGGCGGGAGTCGGGGAGCAGTACTTC; CDR3aa: CAWSVAAAGVGEQYF; j_gene: TRBJ2-7; v_gene: TRBV30; abundance: -; d_gene: TRBD2
CDR3nt: TGCGCCAGCAGCTCAGGATCTAACACTGAAGCTTTCTTT; CDR3aa: CASSSGSNTEAFF; j_gene: TRBJ1-1; v_gene: TRBV5-1; abundance: -; d_gene: -
CDR3nt: TGTGCCAGCAGTTTAAGGGGTTCTACCTACGAGCAGTACTTC; CDR3aa: CASSLRGSTYEQYF; j_gene: TRBJ2-7; v_gene: TRBV28; abundance: -; d_gene: -
CDR3nt: TGTGCCAGCAGCGTTGGGCCGGGGGGCTACACCTTC; CDR3aa: CASSVGPGGYTF; j_gene: TRBJ1-2; v_gene: TRBV9; abundance: -; d_gene: -
CDR3nt: TGCAGCGCCGGGACAGGGTACGGCTACACCTTC; CDR3aa: CSAGTGYGYTF; j_gene: TRBJ1-2; v_gene: TRBV29-1; abundance: -; d_gene: TRBD1
CDR3nt: TGCGCCAGCAGCCCGGGACAGGGGAAGTACAATGAGCAGTTCTTC; CDR3aa: CASSPGQGKYNEQFF; j_gene: TRBJ2-1; v_gene: TRBV5-1; abundance: -; d_gene: TRBD1
CDR3nt: TGTGCCAGCAGTGCCAACAGGGGATATAGCAATCAGCCCCAGCATTTT; CDR3aa: CASSANRGYSNQPQHF; j_gene: TRBJ1-5; v_gene: TRBV3-1/TRBV3-2; abundance: few; d_gene: TRBD1
CDR3nt: TGTGCCAGCTCAGGGGGCATGGATGGCTACACCTTC; CDR3aa: CASSGGMDGYTF; j_gene: TRBJ1-2; v_gene: TRBV6-4; abundance: -; d_gene: TRBD1
CDR3nt: TGTGCCAGTAGTCTCCGGACTAGCGGGAACACAGATACGCAGTATTTT; CDR3aa: CASSLRTSGNTDTQYF; j_gene: TRBJ2-3; v_gene: TRBV19; abundance: -; d_gene: TRBD2
CDR3nt: TGTGCCGCAGGGGCAAGACGTCGCGAGCAGTACTTC; CDR3aa: CAAGARRREQYF; j_gene: TRBJ2-7; v_gene: TRBV28; abundance: few; d_gene: -
CDR3nt: TGTGCCAGCAGCGCCCGGGACAGGGGGACGTATGGCTACACCTTC; CDR3aa: CASSARDRGTYGYTF; j_gene: TRBJ1-2; v_gene: TRBV9; abundance: -; d_gene: TRBD1
CDR3nt: TGTGCCAGCAGCCTGACAGGGGACACTGAAGCTTTCTTT; CDR3aa: CASSLTGDTEAFF; j_gene: TRBJ1-1; v_gene: TRBV12-3/TRBV12-4; abundance: few; d_gene: TRBD1
CDR3nt: TGTGCCAGCAGTTTATGGGGCGGGGACGAGCAGTACTTC; CDR3aa: CASSLWGGDEQYF; j_gene: TRBJ2-7; v_gene: TRBV28; abundance: -; d_gene: -
CDR3nt: TGTGCCAGCAGTTTACTCCAACCCGGGACAGGAGTCACCGGGGAGCTGTTTTTT; CDR3aa: CASSLLQPGTGVTGELFF; j_gene: TRBJ2-2; v_gene: TRBV28; abundance: -; d_gene: TRBD1
CDR3nt: TGTGCCAGCAGCGTAGCTCCTAGCGGCACAGATACGCAGTATTTT; CDR3aa: CASSVAPSGTDTQYF; j_gene: TRBJ2-3; v_gene: TRBV9; abundance: -; d_gene: -
CDR3nt: TGTGCCAGCAGCCTGGACAGGGGGCCGGTCGGGGAGCTGTTTTTT; CDR3aa: CASSLDRGPVGELFF; j_gene: TRBJ2-2; v_gene: TRBV7-9; abundance: once; d_gene: TRBD1
CDR3nt: TGTGCCAGCAGCTTAGCAGTATACCGAAGGGACAGGGAAAATGAGCAGTTCTTC; CDR3aa: CASSLAVYRRDRENEQFF; j_gene: TRBJ2-1; v_gene: TRBV7-9; abundance: few; d_gene: TRBD1
CDR3nt: TGTGCCAGCAGCTTAAGAGGGGAAGCTTTCTTT; CDR3aa: CASSLRGEAFF; j_gene: TRBJ1-1; v_gene: TRBV7-8; abundance: -; d_gene: -
CDR3nt: TGCGCCAGCAGTCAAACCCCCCACAGGGGACCGGAATACAATGAGCAGTTCTTC; CDR3aa: CASSQTPHRGPEYNEQFF; j_gene: TRBJ2-1; v_gene: TRBV23-1; abundance: -; d_gene: TRBD1
CDR3nt: TGTGCCAGCAGCCAGGGGAGACAGGGCTCCCTCGGTGAAGCTTTCTTT; CDR3aa: CASSQGRQGSLGEAFF; j_gene: TRBJ1-1; v_gene: TRBV14; abundance: -; d_gene: TRBD1
CDR3nt: TGTGCCAGTACCCCGACAGGGGACACTGAAGCTTTCTTT; CDR3aa: CASTPTGDTEAFF; j_gene: TRBJ1-1; v_gene: TRBV19; abundance: -; d_gene: TRBD1
CDR3nt: TGTGCCAGCATAGGAGGGGGGGCCGGCGAGACCCAGTACTTC; CDR3aa: CASIGGGAGETQYF; j_gene: TRBJ2-5; v_gene: TRBV2; abundance: -; d_gene: -
CDR3nt: TGTGCCAGCAGCACCTGGACAGGGAGGAACACTGAAGCTTTCTTT; CDR3aa: CASSTWTGRNTEAFF; j_gene: TRBJ1-1; v_gene: TRBV13; abundance: -; d_gene: TRBD1
CDR3nt: TGTGCCAGCAGCGTAGCAGGGTATGGGTCACCCCTCCACTTT; CDR3aa: CASSVAGYGSPLHF; j_gene: TRBJ1-6; v_gene: TRBV9; abundance: once; d_gene: -
CDR3nt: TGTGCCACCAGTGATTTGGGAGGGAGGCCCGGGGAGCTGTTTTTT; CDR3aa: CATSDLGGRPGELFF; j_gene: TRBJ2-2; v_gene: TRBV24-1; abundance: -; d_gene: -
CDR3nt: TGTGCCAGCAGCTTAGCAACAGCTAGCACAGATACGCAGTATTTT; CDR3aa: CASSLATASTDTQYF; j_gene: TRBJ2-3; v_gene: TRBV11-3; abundance: -; d_gene: -
CDR3nt: TGTGCCAGCAGCTTACAGGGGGCGCACGGCTACACCTTC; CDR3aa: CASSLQGAHGYTF; j_gene: TRBJ1-2; v_gene: TRBV7-2; abundance: once; d_gene: TRBD1
CDR3nt: TGTGCCAGCAGTGACCCCGCGGTAGGGGCTAAAGCTTTCTTT; CDR3aa: CASSDPAVGAKAFF; j_gene: TRBJ1-1; v_gene: TRBV25-1; abundance: -; d_gene: -
CDR3nt: TGTGCCAGCAGCCGAGGGCCTGCTTTCTTT; CDR3aa: CASSRGPAFF; j_gene: TRBJ1-1; v_gene: TRBV12-3/TRBV12-4; abundance: -; d_gene: -
CDR3nt: TGTGCCAGCAGACAGACAGGGGTAGCAAACACCATATATTTT; CDR3aa: CASRQTGVANTIYF; j_gene: TRBJ1-3; v_gene: TRBV2; abundance: -; d_gene: TRBD1
CDR3nt: TGTGCCAGCTCACCACTTAGGCCTAGCGGGGGGACATCCGCCGAGCAGTACTTC; CDR3aa: CASSPLRPSGGTSAEQYF; j_gene: TRBJ2-7; v_gene: TRBV18; abundance: -; d_gene: TRBD2
CDR3nt: TGTGCCAGCAGCCGAGCGAGTACAGGGGATGGCTACACCTTC; CDR3aa: CASSRASTGDGYTF; j_gene: TRBJ1-2; v_gene: TRBV5-4; abundance: -; d_gene: TRBD1
CDR3nt: TGCAGCGTGGTGAAAACAGGGGTTCTCACTGAAGCTTTCTTT; CDR3aa: CSVVKTGVLTEAFF; j_gene: TRBJ1-1; v_gene: TRBV29-1; abundance: -; d_gene: TRBD1
CDR3nt: TGTGCCAGCAGCTCCGGACTAGCGGGGGGGCTACAGGGTGAGCAGTTCTTC; CDR3aa: CASSSGLAGGLQGEQFF; j_gene: TRBJ2-1; v_gene: TRBV5-4; abundance: -; d_gene: TRBD2
CDR3nt: TGTGCCAGCAGCCAAGACAGCTCCTATAATTCACCCCTCCACTTT; CDR3aa: CASSQDSSYNSPLHF; j_gene: TRBJ1-6; v_gene: TRBV4-2; abundance: -; d_gene: -
CDR3nt: TGCGCCAGCAGCTCGACAGGGGGTAATTCACCCCTCCACTTT; CDR3aa: CASSSTGGNSPLHF; j_gene: TRBJ1-6; v_gene: TRBV5-1; abundance: few; d_gene: TRBD1
CDR3nt: TGTGCCAGCAGCCAAGATTTGAGCTCCTACAATGAGCAGTTCTTC; CDR3aa: CASSQDLSSYNEQFF; j_gene: TRBJ2-1; v_gene: TRBV3-1/TRBV3-2; abundance: -; d_gene: -
CDR3nt: TGCAGCGTGAGACAGACGAATGAAAAACTGTTTTTT; CDR3aa: CSVRQTNEKLFF; j_gene: TRBJ1-4; v_gene: TRBV29-1; abundance: -; d_gene: -
CDR3nt: TGTGCCAGCAGTTCTCAGGGTTACACTGAAGCTTTCTTT; CDR3aa: CASSSQGYTEAFF; j_gene: TRBJ1-1; v_gene: TRBV28; abundance: -; d_gene: -
CDR3nt: TGTGCCAGCACCATTGGTGGAGCGGATACGCAGTATTTT; CDR3aa: CASTIGGADTQYF; j_gene: TRBJ2-3; v_gene: TRBV5-8; abundance: once; d_gene: -
CDR3nt: TGCGCCAGCAGCCAAGTTTTCCTATCTGGAAACACCATATATTTT; CDR3aa: CASSQVFLSGNTIYF; j_gene: TRBJ1-3; v_gene: TRBV4-1; abundance: once; d_gene: -
CDR3nt: TGTGCCAGCAGCTTGTTGGAGGCGGGGGGCTACACCTTC; CDR3aa: CASSLLEAGGYTF; j_gene: TRBJ1-2; v_gene: TRBV5-6; abundance: -; d_gene: -
CDR3nt: TGTGCCATCAGTGAGTCATACCGGGACAGGGGACCTATGGATTTCTTT; CDR3aa: CAISESYRDRGPMDFF; j_gene: TRBJ1-1; v_gene: TRBV10-3; abundance: few; d_gene: TRBD1
CDR3nt: TGTGCCAGTACTGAGACATTTGGTCGCCTCTCTGGAAACACCATATATTTT; CDR3aa: CASTETFGRLSGNTIYF; j_gene: TRBJ1-3; v_gene: TRBV19; abundance: -; d_gene: -
CDR3nt: TGCGCCAGCAGCTTGGGCGGGGGACCAGATACGCAGTATTTT; CDR3aa: CASSLGGGPDTQYF; j_gene: TRBJ2-3; v_gene: TRBV5-1; abundance: -; d_gene: TRBD2
CDR3nt: TGTGCCAGCAGCTTGGCTGCAGGTAGGACCCTCCACTTT; CDR3aa: CASSLAAGRTLHF; j_gene: TRBJ1-6; v_gene: TRBV5-4; abundance: -; d_gene: -
CDR3nt: TGTGCCAGCACCCGAGGAGCCGCAACTAATGAAAAACTGTTTTTT; CDR3aa: CASTRGAATNEKLFF; j_gene: TRBJ1-4; v_gene: TRBV12-1; abundance: -; d_gene: -
CDR3nt: TGTGCCAGCAGCTTAAACGTAATAGCGGGAGTTGCCTACGAGCAGTACTTC; CDR3aa: CASSLNVIAGVAYEQYF; j_gene: TRBJ2-7; v_gene: TRBV7-8; abundance: -; d_gene: TRBD2
CDR3nt: TGCGCCAGCTCAGAACCGGGGGAGACCCAGTACTTC; CDR3aa: CASSEPGETQYF; j_gene: TRBJ2-5; v_gene: TRBV5-1; abundance: -; d_gene: -
CDR3nt: TGTGCCAGCACTGCGGGGGGAGAGACCCAGTACTTC; CDR3aa: CASTAGGETQYF; j_gene: TRBJ2-5; v_gene: TRBV6-6; abundance: -; d_gene: TRBD2
CDR3nt: TGTGCCAGCAGTTACGCCCGGGAGCAGTACTTC; CDR3aa: CASSYAREQYF; j_gene: TRBJ2-7; v_gene: TRBV6-6; abundance: -; d_gene: -
CDR3nt: TGTGCCAGCCAGACAGGAAGTAATGAAAAACTGTTTTTT; CDR3aa: CASQTGSNEKLFF; j_gene: TRBJ1-4; v_gene: TRBV6-6; abundance: -; d_gene: -